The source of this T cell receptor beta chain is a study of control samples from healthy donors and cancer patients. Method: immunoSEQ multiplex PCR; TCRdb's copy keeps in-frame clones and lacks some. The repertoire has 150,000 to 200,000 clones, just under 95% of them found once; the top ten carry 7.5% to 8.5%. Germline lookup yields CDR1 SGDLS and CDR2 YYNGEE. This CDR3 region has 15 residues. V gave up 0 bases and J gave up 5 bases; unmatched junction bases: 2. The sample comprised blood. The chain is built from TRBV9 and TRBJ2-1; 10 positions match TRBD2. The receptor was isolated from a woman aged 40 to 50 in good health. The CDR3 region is CASSVVTSGHNEQFF. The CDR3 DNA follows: TGTGCCAGCAGCGTAGTGACTAGCGGGCACAATGAGCAGTTCTTC.